This section outlines one TCR beta chain sequence together with its context. The entry originates in a study of T cell changes during pregnancy in multiple sclerosis. Germline V CDR1 and CDR2: MNHEY, SMNVEV (reference sequence). CDR3 length equals 15 residues. With 6 bases clipped from V and 8 bases from J, the junction kept 11 bases outside the gene matches. Some clones are missing from TCRdb's copy, which holds only in-frame ones; the method was immunoSEQ multiplex PCR. The profile shows some 80,000 clones, 90% to 95% of them singletons. This sample comprised CD4+ T cells from peripheral blood mononuclear cells, obtained after pregnancy. This sequence joins TRBV27 and TRBJ2-1; 9 positions agree with TRBD2. This TCR was sampled from a female donor with multiple sclerosis, enrolled in a pregnancy study. CDR3 DNA: TGTGCCAGCAGCCCTCCTGGCGGGAGGGGGTATGAGCAGTTCTTC. This translates into CASSPPGGRGYEQFF.